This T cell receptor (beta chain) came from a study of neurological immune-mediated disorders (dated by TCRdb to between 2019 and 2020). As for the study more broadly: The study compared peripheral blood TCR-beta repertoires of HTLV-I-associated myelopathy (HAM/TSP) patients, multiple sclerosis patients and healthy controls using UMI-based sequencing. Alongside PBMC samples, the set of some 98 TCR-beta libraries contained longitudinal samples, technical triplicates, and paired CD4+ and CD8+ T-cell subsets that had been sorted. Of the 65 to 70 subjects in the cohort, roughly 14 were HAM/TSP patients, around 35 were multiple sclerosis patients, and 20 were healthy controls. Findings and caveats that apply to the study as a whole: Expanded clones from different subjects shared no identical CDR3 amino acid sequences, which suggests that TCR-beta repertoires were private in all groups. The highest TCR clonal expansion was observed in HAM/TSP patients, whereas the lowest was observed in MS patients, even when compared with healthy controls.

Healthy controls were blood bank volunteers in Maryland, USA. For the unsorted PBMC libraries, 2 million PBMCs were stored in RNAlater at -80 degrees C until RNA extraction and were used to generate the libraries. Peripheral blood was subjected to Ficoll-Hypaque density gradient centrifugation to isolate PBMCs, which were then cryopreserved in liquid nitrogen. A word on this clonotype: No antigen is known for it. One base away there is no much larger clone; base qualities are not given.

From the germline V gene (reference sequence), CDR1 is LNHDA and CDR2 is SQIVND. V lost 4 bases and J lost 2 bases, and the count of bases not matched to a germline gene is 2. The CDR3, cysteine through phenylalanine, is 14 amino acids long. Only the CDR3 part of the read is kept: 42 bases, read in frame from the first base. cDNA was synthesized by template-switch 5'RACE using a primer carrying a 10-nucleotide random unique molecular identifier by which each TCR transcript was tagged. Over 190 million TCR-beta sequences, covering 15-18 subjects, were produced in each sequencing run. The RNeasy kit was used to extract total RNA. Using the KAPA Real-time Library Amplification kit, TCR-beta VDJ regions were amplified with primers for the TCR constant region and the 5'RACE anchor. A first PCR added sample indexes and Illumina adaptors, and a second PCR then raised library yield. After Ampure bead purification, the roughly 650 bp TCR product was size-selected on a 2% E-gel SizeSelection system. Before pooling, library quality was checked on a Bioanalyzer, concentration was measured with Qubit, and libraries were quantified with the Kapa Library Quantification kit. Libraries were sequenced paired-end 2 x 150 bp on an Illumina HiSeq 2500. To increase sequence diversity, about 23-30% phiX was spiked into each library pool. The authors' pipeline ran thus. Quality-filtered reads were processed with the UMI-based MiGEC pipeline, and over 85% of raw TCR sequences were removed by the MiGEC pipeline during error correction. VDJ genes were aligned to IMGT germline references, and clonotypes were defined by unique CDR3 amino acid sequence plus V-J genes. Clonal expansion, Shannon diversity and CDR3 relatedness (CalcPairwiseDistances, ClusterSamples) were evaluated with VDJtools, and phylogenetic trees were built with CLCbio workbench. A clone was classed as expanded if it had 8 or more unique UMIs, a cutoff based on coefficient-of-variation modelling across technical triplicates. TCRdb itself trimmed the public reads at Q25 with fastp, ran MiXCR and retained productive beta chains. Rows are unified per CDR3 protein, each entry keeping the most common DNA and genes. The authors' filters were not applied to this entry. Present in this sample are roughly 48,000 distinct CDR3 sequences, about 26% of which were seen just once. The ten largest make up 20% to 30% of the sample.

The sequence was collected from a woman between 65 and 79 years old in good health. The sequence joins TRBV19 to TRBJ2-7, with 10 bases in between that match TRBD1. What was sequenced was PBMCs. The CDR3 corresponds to CASSTGQGAYEQYF. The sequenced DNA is TGTGCCAGTAGTACCGGACAGGGGGCCTACGAGCAGTACTTC.